This T cell receptor beta chain was sequenced during a study of blood T cell repertoires in COVID-19. Clones were sequenced by immunoSEQ multiplex PCR, and TCRdb holds only the in-frame ones, with some missing. The repertoire includes 150,000 or so clones, 84% of them detected once, and 7.2% sits in the top ten. The trim removed 6 bases at V and 7 bases at J, leaving 7 bases unmatched. Germline values: CDR1 KGHSH, CDR2 LQKENI. The CDR3 runs to 15 residues. The source material was peripheral blood. This clonotype originated in a woman in her 50s in a cohort sampled during active or convalescent COVID-19. The V and J genes are TRBV18 and TRBJ1-6, with 9 bases lining up with TRBD1. The CDR3 spells CASSGTGPSNSPLHF. DNA for the CDR3: TGTGCCAGCTCCGGGACAGGGCCTTCAAATTCACCCCTCCACTTT.